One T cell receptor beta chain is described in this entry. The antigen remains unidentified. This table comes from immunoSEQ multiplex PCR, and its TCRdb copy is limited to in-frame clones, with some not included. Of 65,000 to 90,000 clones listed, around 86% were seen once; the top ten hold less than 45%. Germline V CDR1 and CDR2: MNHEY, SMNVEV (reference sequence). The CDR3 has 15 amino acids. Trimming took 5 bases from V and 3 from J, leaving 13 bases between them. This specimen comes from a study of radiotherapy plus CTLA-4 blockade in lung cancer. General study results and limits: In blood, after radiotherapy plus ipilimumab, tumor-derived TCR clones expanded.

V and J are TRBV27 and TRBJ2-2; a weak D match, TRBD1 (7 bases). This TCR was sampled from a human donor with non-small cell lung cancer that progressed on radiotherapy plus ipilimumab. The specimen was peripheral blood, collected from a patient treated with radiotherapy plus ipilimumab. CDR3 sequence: CASSRRGQYTGELFF. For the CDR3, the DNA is TGTGCCAGCAGTAGGAGGGGGCAATACACCGGGGAGCTGTTTTTT.